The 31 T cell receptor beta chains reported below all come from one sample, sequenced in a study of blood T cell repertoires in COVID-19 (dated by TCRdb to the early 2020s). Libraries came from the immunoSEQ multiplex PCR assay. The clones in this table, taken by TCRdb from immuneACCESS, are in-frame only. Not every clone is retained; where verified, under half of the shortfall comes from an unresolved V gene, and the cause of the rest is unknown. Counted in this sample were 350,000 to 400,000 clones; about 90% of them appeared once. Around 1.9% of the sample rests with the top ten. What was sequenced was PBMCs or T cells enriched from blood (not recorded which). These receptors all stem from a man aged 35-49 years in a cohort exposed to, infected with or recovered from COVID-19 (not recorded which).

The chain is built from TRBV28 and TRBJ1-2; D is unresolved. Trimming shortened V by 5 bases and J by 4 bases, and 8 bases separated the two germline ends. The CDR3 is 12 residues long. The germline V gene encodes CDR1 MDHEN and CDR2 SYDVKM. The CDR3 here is CASSRPSYGYTF. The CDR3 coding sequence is TGTGCCAGCAGTCGCCCGAGCTATGGCTACACCTTC.

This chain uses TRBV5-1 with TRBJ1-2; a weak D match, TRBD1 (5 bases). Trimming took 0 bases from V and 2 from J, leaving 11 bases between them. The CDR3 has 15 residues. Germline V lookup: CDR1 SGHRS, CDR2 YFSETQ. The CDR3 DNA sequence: TGCGCCAGCAGCTTGGCTGTGGCAGGGAACTATGGCTACACCTTC. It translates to CASSLAVAGNYGYTF.

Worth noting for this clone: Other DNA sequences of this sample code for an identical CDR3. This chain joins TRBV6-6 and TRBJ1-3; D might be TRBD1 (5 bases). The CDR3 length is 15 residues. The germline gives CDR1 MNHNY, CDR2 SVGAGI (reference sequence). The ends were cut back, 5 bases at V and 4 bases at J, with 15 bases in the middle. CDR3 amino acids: CASSPTGTAGNTIYF. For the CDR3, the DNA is TGTGCCAGCAGTCCAACCGGGACTGCGGGAAACACCATATATTTT.

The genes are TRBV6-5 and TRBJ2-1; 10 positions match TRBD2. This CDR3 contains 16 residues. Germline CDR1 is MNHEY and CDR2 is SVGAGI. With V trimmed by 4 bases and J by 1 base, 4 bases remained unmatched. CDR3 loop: CASSSNSGGSYNEQFF. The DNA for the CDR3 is TGTGCCAGCAGTTCCAATAGCGGGGGGTCCTACAATGAGCAGTTCTTC.

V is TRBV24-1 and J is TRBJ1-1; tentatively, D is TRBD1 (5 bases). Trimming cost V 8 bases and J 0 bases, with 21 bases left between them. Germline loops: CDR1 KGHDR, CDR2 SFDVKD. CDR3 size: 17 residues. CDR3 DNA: TGTGCCACCAACACAGGCGCCGGAATACAGATGAACACTGAAGCTTTCTTT. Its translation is CATNTGAGIQMNTEAFF.

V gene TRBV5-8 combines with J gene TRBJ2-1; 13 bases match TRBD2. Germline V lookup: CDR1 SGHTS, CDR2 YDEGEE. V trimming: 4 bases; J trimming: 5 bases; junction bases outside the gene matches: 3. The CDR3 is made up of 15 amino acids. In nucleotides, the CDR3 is TGTGCCAGCAGCCCTGGGACTAGCGGGAACAATGAGCAGTTCTTC. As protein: CASSPGTSGNNEQFF.

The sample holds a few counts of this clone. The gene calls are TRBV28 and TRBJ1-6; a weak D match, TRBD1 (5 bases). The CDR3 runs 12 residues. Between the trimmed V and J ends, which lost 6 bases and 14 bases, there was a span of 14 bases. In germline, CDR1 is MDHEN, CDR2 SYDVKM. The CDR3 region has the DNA TGTGCCAGCAGATCGACAGCTCGGTCCCTCCACTTT. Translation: CASRSTARSLHF.

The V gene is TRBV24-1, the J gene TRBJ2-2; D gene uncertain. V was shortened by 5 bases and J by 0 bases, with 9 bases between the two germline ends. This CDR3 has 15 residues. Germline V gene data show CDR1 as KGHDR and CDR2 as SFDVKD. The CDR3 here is CATSGASSNTGELFF. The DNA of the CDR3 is TGTGCCACCAGTGGTGCCAGTTCGAACACCGGGGAGCTGTTTTTT.

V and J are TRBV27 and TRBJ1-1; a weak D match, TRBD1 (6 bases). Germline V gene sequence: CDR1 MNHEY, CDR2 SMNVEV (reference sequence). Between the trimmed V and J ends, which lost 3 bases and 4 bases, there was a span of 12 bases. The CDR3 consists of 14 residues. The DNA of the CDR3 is TGTGCCAGCAGTTTCGAGGGGGAGACCACTGAAGCTTTCTTT. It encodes CASSFEGETTEAFF.

The CDR3 bases are TGCGCCAGCAGCTTGGTAGGGGGCCTAGAAAAACTGTTTTTT. Translation: CASSLVGGLEKLFF. The V gene is TRBV5-1, the J gene TRBJ1-4, with 7 bases lining up with TRBD1. Germline values: CDR1 SGHRS, CDR2 YFSETQ. The CDR3 contains 14 residues. V was pared by 0 bases and J by 8 bases, with 4 bases of the junction left unmatched.

The CDR3 here is CASSQLLYNEQFF. The DNA for the CDR3 is TGTGCCAGCAGCCAACTCCTCTACAATGAGCAGTTCTTC. This sequence joins TRBV7-8 and TRBJ2-1; D is ambiguous. The CDR3 runs to 13 residues. In germline, CDR1 is SGHVS, CDR2 FQNEAQ. The V end lost 5 bases, the J end lost 3 bases, and 8 bases lay between the germline ends. Full variable domain (outside the CDR3, taken from reference TRBV7-8 and TRBJ2-1): GAGVSQSPRYKVAKRGQDVALRCDPISGHVSLFWYQQALGQGPEFLTYFQNEAQLDKSGLPSDRFFAERPEGSVSTLKIQRTQQEDSAVYLCASSQLLYNEQFFGPGTRLTVL.

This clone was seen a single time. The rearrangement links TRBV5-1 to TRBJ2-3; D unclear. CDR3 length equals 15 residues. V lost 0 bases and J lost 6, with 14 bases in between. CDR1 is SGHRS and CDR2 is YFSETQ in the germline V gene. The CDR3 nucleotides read TGCGCCAGCAGCTTGGTGTGGAGTCCAAAGGATACGCAGTATTTT. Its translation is CASSLVWSPKDTQYF.

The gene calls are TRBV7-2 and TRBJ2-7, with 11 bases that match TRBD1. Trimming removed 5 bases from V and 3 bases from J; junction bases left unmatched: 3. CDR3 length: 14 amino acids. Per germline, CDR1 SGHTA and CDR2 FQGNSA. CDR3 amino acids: CASSRDRGDYEQYF. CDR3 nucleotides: TGTGCCAGCAGCCGGGACAGGGGGGACTACGAGCAGTACTTC.

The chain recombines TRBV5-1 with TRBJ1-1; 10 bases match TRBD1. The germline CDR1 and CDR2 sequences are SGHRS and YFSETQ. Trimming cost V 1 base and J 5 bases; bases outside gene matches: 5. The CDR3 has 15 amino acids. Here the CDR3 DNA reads TGCGCCAGCAGCTTGCTCGGGACAGGGGTAACTGAAGCTTTCTTT. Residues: CASSLLGTGVTEAFF.

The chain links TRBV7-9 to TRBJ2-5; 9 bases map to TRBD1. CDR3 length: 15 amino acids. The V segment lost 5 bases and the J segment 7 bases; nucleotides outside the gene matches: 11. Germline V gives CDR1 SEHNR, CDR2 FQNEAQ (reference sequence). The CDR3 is CASSIPGQGSGTQYF. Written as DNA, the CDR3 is TGTGCCAGCAGCATTCCGGGACAGGGATCAGGGACCCAGTACTTC. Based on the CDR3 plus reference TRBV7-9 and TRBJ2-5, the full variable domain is DTGVSQNPRHKITKRGQNVTFRCDPISEHNRLYWYRQTLGQGPEFLTYFQNEAQLEKSRLLSDRFSAERPKGSFSTLEIQRTEQGDSAMYLCASSIPGQGSGTQYFGPGTRLLVL.

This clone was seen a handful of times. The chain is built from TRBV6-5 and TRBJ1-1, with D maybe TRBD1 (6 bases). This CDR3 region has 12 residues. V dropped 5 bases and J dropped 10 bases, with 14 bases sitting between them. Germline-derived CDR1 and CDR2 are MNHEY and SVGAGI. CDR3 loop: CASSTTGMGAFF. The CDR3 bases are TGTGCCAGCAGTACCACAGGGATGGGAGCTTTCTTT.

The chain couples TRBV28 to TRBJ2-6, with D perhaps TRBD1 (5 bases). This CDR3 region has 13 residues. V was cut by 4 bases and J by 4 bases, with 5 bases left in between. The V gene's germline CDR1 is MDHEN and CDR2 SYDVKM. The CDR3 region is CASSSGGANVLTF. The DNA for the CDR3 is TGTGCCAGCAGTTCAGGGGGGGCCAACGTCCTGACTTTC. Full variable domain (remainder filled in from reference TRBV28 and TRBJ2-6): DVKVTQSSRYLVKRTGEKVFLECVQDMDHENMFWYRQDPGLGLRLIYFSYDVKMKEKGDIPEGYSVSREKKERFSLILESASTNQTSMYLCASSSGGANVLTFGAGSRLTVL.

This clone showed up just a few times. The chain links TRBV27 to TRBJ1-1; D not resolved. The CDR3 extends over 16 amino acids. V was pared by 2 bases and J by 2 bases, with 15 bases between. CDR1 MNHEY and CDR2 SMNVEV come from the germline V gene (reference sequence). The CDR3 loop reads CASSLNMNSPNTEAFF. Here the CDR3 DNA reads TGTGCCAGCAGTTTAAACATGAACAGCCCCAACACTGAAGCTTTCTTT.

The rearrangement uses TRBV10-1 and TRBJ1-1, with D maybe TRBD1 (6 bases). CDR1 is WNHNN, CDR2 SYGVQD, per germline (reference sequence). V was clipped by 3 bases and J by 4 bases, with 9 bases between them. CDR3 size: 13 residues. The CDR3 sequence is CASSEYRATEAFF. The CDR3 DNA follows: TGCGCCAGCAGTGAATACAGGGCCACTGAAGCTTTCTTT.

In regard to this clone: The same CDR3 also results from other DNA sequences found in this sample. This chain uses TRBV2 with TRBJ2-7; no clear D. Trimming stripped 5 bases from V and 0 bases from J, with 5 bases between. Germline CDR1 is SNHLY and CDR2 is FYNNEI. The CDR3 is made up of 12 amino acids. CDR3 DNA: TGTGCCAGCAGTCCTAGCTCCTACGAGCAGTACTTC. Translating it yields CASSPSSYEQYF.

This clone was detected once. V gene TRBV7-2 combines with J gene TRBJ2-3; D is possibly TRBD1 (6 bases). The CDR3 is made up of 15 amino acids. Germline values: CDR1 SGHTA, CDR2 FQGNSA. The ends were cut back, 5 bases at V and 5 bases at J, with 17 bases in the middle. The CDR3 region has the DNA TGTGCCAGCAGCGCCGACAGGCGACTTGGAGATACGCAGTATTTT. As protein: CASSADRRLGDTQYF.

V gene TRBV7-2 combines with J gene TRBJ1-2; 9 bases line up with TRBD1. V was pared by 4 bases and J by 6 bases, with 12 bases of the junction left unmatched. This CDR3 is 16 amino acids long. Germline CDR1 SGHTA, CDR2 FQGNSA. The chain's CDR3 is CASSSLPYGQGNGYTF. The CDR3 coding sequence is TGTGCCAGCAGCTCTCTCCCTTATGGACAGGGGAATGGCTACACCTTC.

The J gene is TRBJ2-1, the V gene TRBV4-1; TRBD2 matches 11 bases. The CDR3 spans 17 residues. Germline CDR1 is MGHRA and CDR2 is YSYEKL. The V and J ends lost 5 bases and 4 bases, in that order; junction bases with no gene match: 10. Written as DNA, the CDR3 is TGCGCCAGCAGCGGTATTTTGGGGACTAGCGGATACAATGAGCAGTTCTTC. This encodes CASSGILGTSGYNEQFF.

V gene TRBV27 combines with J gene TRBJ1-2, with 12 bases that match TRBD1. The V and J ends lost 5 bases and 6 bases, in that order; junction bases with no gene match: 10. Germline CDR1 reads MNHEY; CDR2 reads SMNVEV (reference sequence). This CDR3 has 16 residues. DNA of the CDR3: TGTGCCAGCAGTCCAGACTGGGACAGGGGGCGAGATGGCTACACCTTC. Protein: CASSPDWDRGRDGYTF.

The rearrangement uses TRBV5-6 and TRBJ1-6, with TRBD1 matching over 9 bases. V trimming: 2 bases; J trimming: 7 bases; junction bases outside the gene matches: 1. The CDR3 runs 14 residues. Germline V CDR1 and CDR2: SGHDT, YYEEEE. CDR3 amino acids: CASSFGTGNSPLHF. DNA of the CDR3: TGTGCCAGCAGCTTTGGGACAGGGAATTCACCCCTCCACTTT.

CDR3 nucleotide sequence: TGTGCCAGCAGCTTGGACATGACCGGGACTGAAGCTTTCTTT. Residues: CASSLDMTGTEAFF. This chain links TRBV5-4 with TRBJ1-1; D gene ambiguous. This CDR3 is 14 amino acids long. Germline-derived CDR1 and CDR2 are SGHNT and YYREEE (reference sequence). V lost 0 bases to trimming and J lost 5 bases, with 11 bases between them.

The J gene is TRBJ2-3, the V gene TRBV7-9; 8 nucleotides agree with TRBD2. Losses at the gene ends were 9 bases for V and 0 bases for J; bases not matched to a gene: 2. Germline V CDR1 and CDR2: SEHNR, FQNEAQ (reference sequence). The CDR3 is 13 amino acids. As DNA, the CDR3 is TGTGCCAGTATAGCGGGAAGCACAGATACGCAGTATTTT. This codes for CASIAGSTDTQYF.

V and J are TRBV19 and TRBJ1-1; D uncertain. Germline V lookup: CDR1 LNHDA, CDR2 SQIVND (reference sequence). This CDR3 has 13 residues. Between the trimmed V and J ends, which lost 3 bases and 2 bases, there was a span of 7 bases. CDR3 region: CASSINVNTEAFF. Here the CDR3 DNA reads TGTGCCAGTAGTATTAATGTTAACACTGAAGCTTTCTTT.

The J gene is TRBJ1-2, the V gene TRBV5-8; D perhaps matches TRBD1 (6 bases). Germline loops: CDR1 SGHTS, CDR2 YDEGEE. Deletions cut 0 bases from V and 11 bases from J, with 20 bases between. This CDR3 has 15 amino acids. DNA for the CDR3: TGTGCCAGCAGCTTGGAGTGGACAGCGGCTTCTTTTTACACCTTC. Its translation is CASSLEWTAASFYTF.

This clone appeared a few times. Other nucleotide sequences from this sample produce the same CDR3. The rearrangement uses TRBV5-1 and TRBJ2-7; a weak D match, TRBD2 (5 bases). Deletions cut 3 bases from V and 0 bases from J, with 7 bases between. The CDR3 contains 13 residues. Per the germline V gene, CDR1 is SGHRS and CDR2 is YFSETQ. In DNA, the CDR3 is TGCGCCAGCAGCTCGACTAACTCCTACGAGCAGTACTTC. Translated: CASSSTNSYEQYF.

CDR3 sequence reads: CAWKKTSGSTDTQYF. In nucleotides, the CDR3 is TGTGCCTGGAAGAAGACTAGCGGGTCAACAGATACGCAGTATTTT. The rearrangement links TRBV30 to TRBJ2-3; 10 nucleotides agree with TRBD2. The junction had 7 bases not matched to a gene; V was cut back by 4 bases and J by 3 bases. Germline V gene lookup returns CDR1 GTSNPN and CDR2 SVGIG (reference sequence). The CDR3 is made up of 15 amino acids.